The count of the clone carrying this T cell receptor beta chain is one. CDR3 length: 17 amino acids. Trimming removed 3 bases at V and 0 bases at J, with 15 bases between. Germline V gene lookup returns CDR1 LNHNV and CDR2 YYDKDF (reference sequence). This entry is derived from a study of shared T cell receptors in the human thymus. The table came from immunoSEQ multiplex PCR; TCRdb's copy has only in-frame clones and leaves some out. This repertoire shows roughly 710,000 clones, 70% to 90% found once; its top ten account for 0.0095% to 0.011%. These same data were also listed under a study on human thymus T cells. In that study: Thymic resections from corrective heart surgery supplied the tissue. Biased V and J segment usage appeared in thymus and peripheral blood.

The clonotype comes from a girl under two years old with a congenital heart defect. The sequenced sample was thymocytes. J is TRBJ2-1 and V is TRBV15, with D perhaps TRBD2 (6 bases). In DNA, the CDR3 is TGTGCCACCAGCAGTCCTAGGGACTTTTCCTCCTACAATGAGCAGTTCTTC. It codes for CATSSPRDFSSYNEQFF.